This T cell receptor (beta chain) was sequenced during a study of CD8+ T cells in alopecia areata. The CDR3 loop spans 11 amino acids. Germline-derived CDR1 and CDR2 are SEHNR and FQNEAQ (reference sequence). Trimming took 4 bases from V and 7 from J, leaving 7 bases between them. Alopecia areata patients provided lesional scalp punch biopsies and peripheral blood. The researchers isolated CD4+ and CD8+ T cells from PBMCs by sorting. Extracted RNA was reverse transcribed into cDNA, the sequencing template. Sequenced by immunoSEQ multiplex PCR; TCRdb stores in-frame clones only, minus some. The sample includes 98,000 or so clones, roughly 55% seen only once; the top ten take roughly 25%.

Source material: NKG2D-low CD8+ T cells sorted from blood. The source of this sequence is a human donor with alopecia areata. The V and J genes are TRBV7-9 and TRBJ2-5; D call uncertain. The CDR3 spells CASSSDRTQYF. CDR3 sequence (DNA): TGTGCCAGCAGCTCAGACCGGACCCAGTACTTC.